The rows below give T cell receptor beta chains drawn from one sample of a study of response to subunit inactivated influenza vaccine. TCRdb reanalysed the RT-PCR reads using MiXCR and keeps one entry per CDR3 protein. In the table there are around 520,000 distinct CDR3 sequences, approximately 12% of which are singletons. This specimen was PBMCs from blood, taken on the day of vaccination. The receptors come from a man in his fifties or sixties who received an inactivated influenza vaccine. Both conserved end residues are part of each CDR3. The D gene is left open where the match is weak. Some rows have no size entry. The others give once, few or many, or a class for an expanded clone.

CDR3nt	CDR3aa	abundance	j_gene	d_gene	v_gene
TGCAGTGCTACTGGTAGCGGGAGAGACTACGAGCAGTACTTC	CSATGSGRDYEQYF	few	TRBJ2-7	TRBD2	TRBV20-1
TGTGCCAGCAGCTTGGGGGGTGGGCAGTATTTT	CASSLGGGQYF	few	TRBJ2-3	.	TRBV7-9
TGTGCCAGCAGCCAAGAGTACGGGACTAAAGAGCAGTACTTC	CASSQEYGTKEQYF	.	TRBJ2-7	TRBD2	TRBV4-2
TGTGCCACCACTAACCCAGGGGCTGGGACTGAAGCTTTCTTT	CATTNPGAGTEAFF	few	TRBJ1-1	.	TRBV28
TGTGCCAGCAGTTGGACTAGTGGTGAGCAGTTCTTC	CASSWTSGEQFF	few	TRBJ2-1	TRBD2	TRBV12-3/TRBV12-4
TGCAGTGCTCAGAGGACTAGCGGGAGCATTCGCAATGAGCAGTTCTTC	CSAQRTSGSIRNEQFF	.	TRBJ2-1	TRBD2	TRBV20-1
TGTGCCAGCAGCTTGTGGCTCAACGGGGGTAATCAGCCCCAGCATTTT	CASSLWLNGGNQPQHF	few	TRBJ1-5	.	TRBV5-6
TGTAACCATAGGGCCAACGTCCTGACTTTC	CNHRANVLTF	.	TRBJ2-6	.	TRBV12-3/TRBV12-4
TGCAGTGCTAGAGGTGACCCCGGGAGGGCTAGGGGTGAGCAGTTCTTC	CSARGDPGRARGEQFF	few	TRBJ2-1	TRBD2	TRBV20-1
TGCAGTTCTCACGGGCTAGCGGGGGGCCCACAAGAGACCCAGTACTTC	CSSHGLAGGPQETQYF	.	TRBJ2-5	TRBD2	TRBV20-1
TGTGCCAGCAGCCCGCCCCGAGGACAGTCTAATGAAAAACTGTTTTTT	CASSPPRGQSNEKLFF	.	TRBJ1-4	.	TRBV7-9
TGCGCCAGCAGTGCGGACAGGGGCGACACCGGGGAGCTGTTTTTT	CASSADRGDTGELFF	few	TRBJ2-2	TRBD1	TRBV10-1
TGTGCCAGCAGTCTATCCGGGACAGGGATATCCTACGAGCAGTACTTC	CASSLSGTGISYEQYF	few	TRBJ2-7	TRBD1	TRBV27
TGTGCCAGCAGTTTACGGAACATTCGCGAAAAACTGTTTTTT	CASSLRNIREKLFF	.	TRBJ1-4	.	TRBV28
TGTGCCAGCACGTCCAGGGAGGCAGGGACCGGGGAGCTGTTTTTT	CASTSREAGTGELFF	.	TRBJ2-2	.	TRBV21-1
TGCAGTGCTATTACGGGAGCTATCTACGAGCAGTACTTC	CSAITGAIYEQYF	.	TRBJ2-7	.	TRBV20-1
TGCAGTGCGGCTGGCGGGTTCTACAATGAGCAGTTCTTC	CSAAGGFYNEQFF	few	TRBJ2-1	.	TRBV20-1
TGTGCCAGCAGCCGGGATGGGGCTAATGGCTACACCTTC	CASSRDGANGYTF	.	TRBJ1-2	.	TRBV4-2
TGTGCCACCAGCAGAAGCGAGAAGGGCCAGTACTTC	CATSRSEKGQYF	few	TRBJ2-5	.	TRBV15
TGCGCCAGCAGCTTGGCCCAGGGTGGTCGGGAGCAGTACTTC	CASSLAQGGREQYF	few	TRBJ2-7	.	TRBV5-1
TGTGCCAGCAGTTTTCGCCATGGAGGGGATTCACCCCTCCACTTT	CASSFRHGGDSPLHF	.	TRBJ1-6	.	TRBV12-3/TRBV12-4
TGTGCCAGCAGCGTGACCGGGACAGACTACGAGCAGTACTTC	CASSVTGTDYEQYF	many	TRBJ2-7	TRBD1	TRBV4-2